The 19 T cell receptor beta chains listed next were all sequenced from one sample in a study of beta chain features in type 1 diabetes. Reverse transcribing all isolated RNA meant expressed TCRB transcripts were sequenced. Repertoires were generated with immunoSEQ multiplex PCR, while TCRdb's copy carries only in-frame clones and drops some. The sample holds 120,000 to 150,000 clones, more than 9% seen once. Source material: naive CD4+ T cells from blood. The receptors originated from a man aged 18 to 35 in good health.

The table lists this clone with a few counts. The chain uses TRBV30 and TRBJ2-7; maybe TRBD2 (6 bases). Per the germline V gene, CDR1 is GTSNPN and CDR2 is SVGIG (reference sequence). V was pared by 4 bases and J by 2 bases, with 15 bases between. The CDR3 extends over 14 amino acids. CDR3 coding DNA: TGTGCCTGGATGGACGGGACTCTTACCTACGAGCAGTACTTC. It codes for CAWMDGTLTYEQYF.

There are many counts of this clone. This sequence joins TRBV5-1 and TRBJ1-2; D remains ambiguous. Trimming stripped 0 bases from V and 5 bases from J, with 11 bases between. The CDR3 is made up of 14 amino acids. Germline V lookup: CDR1 SGHRS, CDR2 YFSETQ. As DNA, the CDR3 is TGCGCCAGCAGCTTGGCAAACAGCCTGTATGGCTACACCTTC. Protein product: CASSLANSLYGYTF.

The chain links TRBV12-5 to TRBJ2-5; tentative D call: TRBD2 (5 bases). CDR3 length: 15 residues. Germline loops: CDR1 LGHNT, CDR2 FRNRAP. V lost 1 base and J 7 bases, leaving 16 bases between the germline ends. CDR3 DNA sequence: TGTGCTAGTGGTTTGGACCAACCCGGCCGGGGGACCCAGTACTTC. It is translated as CASGLDQPGRGTQYF. Full variable domain (rest looked up from reference TRBV12-5 and TRBJ2-5): DARVTQTPRHKVTEMGQEVTMRCQPILGHNTVFWYRQTMMQGLELLAYFRNRAPLDDSGMPKDRFSAEMPDATLATLKIQPSEPRDSAVYFCASGLDQPGRGTQYFGPGTRLLVL.

The V gene is TRBV6-5, the J gene TRBJ1-2; 8 positions agree with TRBD1. Unmatched junction bases numbered 3, after V lost 0 bases and J lost 3 bases. The germline V gene has CDR1 MNHEY and CDR2 SVGAGI. This CDR3 spans 15 amino acids. The CDR3 DNA sequence: TGTGCCAGCAGTTACTCCCCGACAGGGGACTATGGCTACACCTTC. It is translated as CASSYSPTGDYGYTF.

A few counts support this clone. The genes are TRBV10-3 and TRBJ1-2; D possibly corresponds to TRBD1 (5 bases). This CDR3 comprises 13 residues. V lost 0 bases and J 4 bases, leaving 6 bases between the germline ends. In germline, CDR1 is ENHRY, CDR2 SYGVKD. The CDR3 reads CAISESQVYGYTF. In DNA form, the CDR3 reads TGTGCCATCAGTGAGTCACAGGTCTATGGCTACACCTTC.

The chain uses TRBV9 and TRBJ1-5, with TRBD1 identical over 7 bases. Germline V CDR1 and CDR2: SGDLS, YYNGEE. This CDR3 is 13 amino acids long. The junction had 8 bases not matched to a gene; V was cut back by 8 bases and J by 6 bases. In DNA form, the CDR3 reads TGTGCCAGTAGCACAGGGGAGGCTCAGCCCCAGCATTTT. It encodes CASSTGEAQPQHF.

This clone was picked up a small number of times. The chain links TRBV30 to TRBJ2-3, with D possibly being TRBD1 (5 bases). This CDR3 has 14 residues. Germline V gene sequence: CDR1 GTSNPN, CDR2 SVGIG (reference sequence). Trimming removed 4 bases from V and 4 bases from J, with 15 bases in between. CDR3 loop: CAWTGPGVSDTQYF. The CDR3 DNA reads TGTGCCTGGACAGGGCCAGGCGTATCAGATACGCAGTATTTT.

In its sample, this clone was seen a few times. This chain uses TRBV27 with TRBJ1-2; weak D call: TRBD1 (6 bases). The V and J ends lost 0 bases and 6 bases respectively, with 17 bases between them. Germline V CDR1 and CDR2: MNHEY, SMNVEV (reference sequence). The CDR3 sequence is 16 residues long. The DNA of the CDR3 is TGTGCCAGCAGTTTATCGCCAACAGGGTTCCTAAATGGCTACACCTTC. Translated: CASSLSPTGFLNGYTF.

This chain uses TRBV4-1 with TRBJ2-1, with TRBD2 matching over 7 bases. The CDR3 has 17 residues. V lost 1 base and J lost 2; bases outside the gene matches: 8. Germline V lookup: CDR1 MGHRA, CDR2 YSYEKL. As DNA, the CDR3 is TGCGCCAGCAGCCAAGGACTCCGAGGGACTACCTACAATGAGCAGTTCTTC. Translated, it gives CASSQGLRGTTYNEQFF.

This clone was recorded a few times. J is TRBJ1-6 and V is TRBV19; 7 nucleotides match TRBD1. After removal of 3 bases from V and 5 bases from J, the junction contained 7 bases not matched to a gene. Germline V lookup: CDR1 LNHDA, CDR2 SQIVND (reference sequence). The CDR3 loop spans 16 amino acids. The CDR3 here is CASSIRQGVNNSPLHF. For the CDR3, the DNA is TGTGCCAGTAGTATCCGACAGGGTGTAAATAATTCACCCCTCCACTTT.

This clone was found a few times. The chain has TRBV6-5 and TRBJ1-2, with D tentatively TRBD1 (6 bases). There are 14 residues in the CDR3. V was shortened by 6 bases and J by 3 bases, with 14 bases between the two germline ends. From germline, CDR1 is MNHEY and CDR2 SVGAGI. The CDR3 DNA reads TGTGCCAGCAGGCGGACAGCCATGGACTATGGCTACACCTTC. Residues: CASRRTAMDYGYTF.

This sequence joins TRBV11-2 and TRBJ2-5; 11 positions match TRBD2. From germline, CDR1 is SGHAT and CDR2 FQNNGV. This CDR3 has 16 residues. V shed 2 bases, J shed 5 bases, and the junction held 7 bases outside the gene matches. The DNA of the CDR3 is TGTGCCAGCAGCTTAACCGTAGCGGGGGGGAGTGAGACCCAGTACTTC. It specifies CASSLTVAGGSETQYF.

The gene calls are TRBV9 and TRBJ2-3, with TRBD2 matching 14 bases. V dropped 4 bases and J dropped 2; count of bases not matched to a gene: 6. The germline V gene has CDR1 SGDLS and CDR2 YYNGEE. This CDR3 contains 17 residues. The chain's CDR3 is CASSLGLAGVDTDTQYF. In nucleotides, the CDR3 is TGTGCCAGCAGCCTGGGACTAGCGGGGGTCGACACAGATACGCAGTATTTT.

This chain links TRBV14 with TRBJ2-5; the D is unclear. The CDR3 contains 13 residues. V lost 0 bases and J 5 bases, leaving 7 bases between the germline ends. In germline, CDR1 is SGHDN, CDR2 FVKESK. For the CDR3, the DNA is TGTGCCAGCAGCCAAGATTTAGTGGAGACCCAGTACTTC. Protein product: CASSQDLVETQYF.

This chain joins TRBV9 and TRBJ1-1; no clear D gene. The V and J ends lost 3 bases and 5 bases respectively, with 17 bases between them. This CDR3 spans 15 amino acids. The germline gives CDR1 SGDLS, CDR2 YYNGEE. As DNA, the CDR3 is TGTGCCAGCAGCGACCGAGCGGGAGGAGGGACTGAAGCTTTCTTT. Protein: CASSDRAGGGTEAFF.

V gene TRBV19 combines with J gene TRBJ2-7, with 9 bases aligning to TRBD1. The germline gives CDR1 LNHDA, CDR2 SQIVND (reference sequence). This CDR3 region has 16 residues. The trim removed 6 bases at V and 1 base at J, leaving 10 bases unmatched. CDR3 loop: CASREKPGQGSYEQYF. The DNA of the CDR3 is TGTGCCAGTAGAGAAAAACCGGGACAGGGATCCTACGAGCAGTACTTC. The full variable domain, with the rest looked up from reference TRBV19 and TRBJ2-7, is DGGITQSPKYLFRKEGQNVTLSCEQNLNHDAMYWYRQDPGQGLRLIYYSQIVNDFQKGDIAEGYSVSREKKESFPLTVTSAQKNPTAFYLCASREKPGQGSYEQYFGPGTRLTVT.

V gene TRBV6-5 combines with J gene TRBJ2-1; 13 nucleotides align to TRBD2. V lost 5 bases and J lost 6; bases outside the gene matches: 4. CDR1 MNHEY and CDR2 SVGAGI come from the germline V gene. The CDR3 is made up of 15 amino acids. The CDR3 region has the DNA TGTGCCAGCAGTCGCGGACTAGCGGGGGTCAATGAGCAGTTCTTC. It specifies CASSRGLAGVNEQFF.

This clone was observed a handful of times. The chain couples TRBV14 to TRBJ2-3, with TRBD2 matching over 9 bases. Per the germline V gene, CDR1 is SGHDN and CDR2 is FVKESK. The V segment lost 0 bases and the J segment 2 bases; nucleotides outside the gene matches: 3. CDR3 length: 16 residues. This CDR3 reads CASSQERGGNTDTQYF. DNA of the CDR3: TGTGCCAGCAGCCAAGAGCGGGGGGGCAACACAGATACGCAGTATTTT.

This clone turned up a few times. The chain joins TRBV5-1 to TRBJ1-1; TRBD1 matches at 9 bases. The CDR3 extends over 14 amino acids. With 0 bases clipped from V and 4 bases from J, the junction kept 1 base outside the gene matches. From germline, CDR1 is SGHRS and CDR2 YFSETQ. CDR3 DNA sequence: TGCGCCAGCAGCTTGGCGACAGGGGGCACTGAAGCTTTCTTT. Protein: CASSLATGGTEAFF.